The 26 T cell receptor beta chains in this list originate from one sample, sequenced in a study of cytomegalovirus exposure and HLA in healthy donors (dated by TCRdb to the late 2010s). Libraries were made using the immunoSEQ multiplex PCR assay. TCRdb retrieved this table from immuneACCESS and kept in-frame rearrangements only. Not all clones are present; in checked studies, unresolved V genes account for under half, and no reason is known for the remainder. Within this sample are 120,000 or so clones, with around 86% of them counted one time only. The ten largest clones represent approximately 2% of the sample. The material sequenced was PBMCs. These receptors were taken from a woman under 30 in good health and CMV-seronegative.

The chain employs TRBV5-6 and TRBJ2-2; TRBD2 is a possible D gene (6 bases). The CDR3 spans 14 residues. Trimming left V 4 bases short and J 1 base short, with 8 bases between. CDR1 is SGHDT and CDR2 is YYEEEE in the germline V gene. The CDR3 nucleotides read TGTGCCAGCAGCCCGGGACTGAACACCGGGGAGCTGTTTTTT. Translation gives CASSPGLNTGELFF.

CDR3 loop: CASSLERLGLSYGYTF. The CDR3 nucleotides read TGCGCCAGCAGCTTGGAGCGTCTAGGACTCTCCTATGGCTACACCTTC. This chain joins TRBV5-1 and TRBJ1-2, with D hard to call. Germline assignment: CDR1 SGHRS and CDR2 YFSETQ. This CDR3 has 16 residues. V dropped 0 bases and J dropped 4 bases, with 16 bases sitting between them.

The chain combines TRBV30 with TRBJ2-1, with TRBD2 matching over 7 bases. V lost 2 bases, J lost 10 bases, and 5 bases stayed unmatched. The CDR3 extends over 12 amino acids. From germline, CDR1 is GTSNPN and CDR2 SVGIG (reference sequence). The CDR3 DNA is TGTGCCTGGAGTAGAAGCGGGGACGAGCAGTTCTTC. It yields the protein CAWSRSGDEQFF. The full variable domain, completed using reference TRBV30 and TRBJ2-1, is SQTIHQWPATLVQPVGSPLSLECTVEGTSNPNLYWYRQAAGRGLQLLFYSVGIGQISSEVPQNLSASRPQDRQFILSSKKLLLSDSGFYLCAWSRSGDEQFFGPGTRLTVL.

This rearrangement joins TRBV27 to TRBJ2-2, with D possibly TRBD2 on 7 matching bases. V was shortened by 6 bases and J by 3 bases, with 17 bases between the two germline ends. CDR1 and CDR2 (germline): MNHEY, SMNVEV (reference sequence). The CDR3 is made up of 16 amino acids. CDR3 protein: CASSWGGGLDTGELFF. The DNA for the CDR3 is TGTGCCAGCAGCTGGGGAGGGGGGCTAGACACCGGGGAGCTGTTTTTT.

This clone was observed a few times. The J gene is TRBJ2-1, the V gene TRBV6-6, with D hard to call. The V end lost 6 bases, the J end lost 5 bases, and 11 bases lay between the germline ends. Germline V gene sequence: CDR1 MNHNY, CDR2 SVGAGI (reference sequence). The CDR3 covers 13 residues. The CDR3 DNA sequence: TGTGCCAGCAGGAGGATGGGTAACAATGAGCAGTTCTTC. Translation gives CASRRMGNNEQFF.

The J gene is TRBJ2-2, the V gene TRBV29-1; D uncertain. The ends were cut back, 3 bases at V and 1 base at J, with 3 bases in the middle. The germline V gene encodes CDR1 SQVTM and CDR2 ANQGSEA. The CDR3 consists of 12 residues. The CDR3 DNA sequence: TGCAGCGTTGACGGGAACACCGGGGAGCTGTTTTTT. Encoded protein: CSVDGNTGELFF.

V usage is TRBV6-5 and J usage is TRBJ2-5, with TRBD2 matching over 10 bases. J was trimmed by 4 bases and V by 4 bases; bases with no gene match: 9. The germline gives CDR1 MNHEY, CDR2 SVGAGI. This CDR3 spans 16 amino acids. CDR3 bases: TGTGCCAGCAGTTCCCGGGGAAGCGGGAGGGGAGAGACCCAGTACTTC. It is translated as CASSSRGSGRGETQYF.

The rearrangement links TRBV6-1 to TRBJ1-5, with D possibly matching TRBD1 (5 bases). The CDR3 runs to 15 residues. Per germline, CDR1 MNHNS and CDR2 SASEGT. V lost 0 bases, J lost 6 bases, and 12 bases lay in between. CDR3 DNA sequence: TGTGCCAGCAGTGAAGCGATAGGGGATAGTCAGCCCCAGCATTTT. It is translated as CASSEAIGDSQPQHF.

CDR3 residues: CASSSLAGGRRGEQYF. CDR3 DNA: TGTGCCAGCAGCTCCTTAGCGGGAGGCCGCAGGGGCGAGCAGTACTTC. V is TRBV7-9 and J is TRBJ2-7, with 10 bases matching TRBD2. The V and J ends lost 4 bases and 6 bases, in that order; junction bases with no gene match: 12. The germline gives CDR1 SEHNR, CDR2 FQNEAQ (reference sequence). This CDR3 spans 16 amino acids. Based on the CDR3 plus reference TRBV7-9 and TRBJ2-7, the full variable domain is DTGVSQNPRHKITKRGQNVTFRCDPISEHNRLYWYRQTLGQGPEFLTYFQNEAQLEKSRLLSDRFSAERPKGSFSTLEIQRTEQGDSAMYLCASSSLAGGRRGEQYFGPGTRLTVT.

The chain employs TRBV28 and TRBJ1-1; D not resolved. Germline V CDR1 and CDR2: MDHEN, SYDVKM. V gave up 2 bases and J gave up 4 bases, with 8 bases separating them. This CDR3 is 13 amino acids long. CDR3 in amino acids: CASSLGEATEAFF. The CDR3 nucleotides read TGTGCCAGCAGTTTAGGGGAGGCCACTGAAGCTTTCTTT.

The chain links TRBV5-1 to TRBJ1-1; 11 nucleotides match TRBD1. The germline CDR1 and CDR2 sequences are SGHRS and YFSETQ. After removal of 3 bases from V and 1 base from J, the junction contained 5 bases not matched to a gene. The CDR3 length is 16 residues. CDR3 bases: TGCGCCAGCAGCTCCGGGACAGGGGGAAAGAACACTGAAGCTTTCTTT. Its translation: CASSSGTGGKNTEAFF.

The chain carries TRBV27 and TRBJ1-2, with 9 bases aligning to TRBD1. J gave up 6 bases and V 6 bases, and 8 bases lay outside the gene matches. The CDR3 extends over 14 amino acids. Germline V gene sequence: CDR1 MNHEY, CDR2 SMNVEV (reference sequence). The CDR3 nucleotides read TGTGCCAGCAGACTACAGGGGGCTCTCCATGGCTACACCTTC. Translated: CASRLQGALHGYTF.

The genes are TRBV9 and TRBJ2-1; D is undetermined. Germline CDR1 reads SGDLS; CDR2 reads YYNGEE. Trimming pared 0 bases from V and 6 bases from J, leaving 7 bases between. This CDR3 spans 13 amino acids. The CDR3 is CASSVVPGNEQFF. DNA for the CDR3: TGTGCCAGCAGCGTAGTTCCGGGCAATGAGCAGTTCTTC.

The chain employs TRBV9 and TRBJ2-1; the D gene is possibly TRBD1 (6 bases). Trimming pared 3 bases from V and 2 bases from J, leaving 15 bases between. Germline V gene sequence: CDR1 SGDLS, CDR2 YYNGEE. There are 16 residues in the CDR3. The CDR3 sequence: CASSGLGQQTYNEQFF. The CDR3 DNA sequence: TGTGCCAGCAGCGGATTAGGACAGCAGACCTACAATGAGCAGTTCTTC.

CDR3 in DNA: TGTGCCAGCAGCTTAGCCCCCAAGAACACCGGGGAGCTGTTTTTT. It codes for CASSLAPKNTGELFF. The chain recombines TRBV7-9 with TRBJ2-2; D remains ambiguous. The V gene lost 0 bases and the J gene lost 1 base, with 6 bases spanning the gap. The germline CDR1 and CDR2 sequences are SEHNR and FQNEAQ (reference sequence). The CDR3 runs to 15 residues.

The chain employs TRBV28 and TRBJ2-1, with D tentatively TRBD1 (6 bases). This CDR3 region has 16 residues. The V end was cut by 4 bases, the J end by 8 bases, with 21 bases between. Germline CDR1 reads MDHEN; CDR2 reads SYDVKM. The CDR3 DNA reads as TGTGCCAGCAGTTCTACCACAGGGTCGGCGATAGATGAGCAGTTCTTC. Translation gives CASSSTTGSAIDEQFF.

The rearrangement joins TRBV9 to TRBJ1-1, with D possibly being TRBD1 (6 bases). Trimming took off 0 bases at V and 1 base at J, with 16 bases between the two ends. CDR1 is SGDLS, CDR2 YYNGEE, per germline. The CDR3 sequence is 17 residues long. The CDR3 sequence: CASSVGISRGPNTEAFF. The CDR3 bases are TGTGCCAGCAGCGTAGGGATCAGCAGGGGCCCGAACACTGAAGCTTTCTTT.

The chain recombines TRBV7-6 with TRBJ2-1; TRBD1 might be the D (6 bases). This CDR3 has 14 amino acids. Germline V gene lookup returns CDR1 SGHVS and CDR2 FNYEAQ. The V and J ends lost 1 base and 6 bases respectively, with 10 bases between them. CDR3 region: CASSLVVGGNEQFF. DNA of the CDR3: TGTGCCAGCAGCTTAGTGGTAGGGGGCAATGAGCAGTTCTTC.

The V and J genes are TRBV19 and TRBJ2-2; a weak D match, TRBD1 (5 bases). V dropped 3 bases and J dropped 7 bases, with 12 bases sitting between them. The germline gives CDR1 LNHDA, CDR2 SQIVND (reference sequence). The CDR3 runs 14 residues. The CDR3 protein is CASSIPRANGELFF. In nucleotides, the CDR3 is TGTGCCAGTAGTATCCCCAGGGCTAACGGGGAGCTGTTTTTT.

The chain couples TRBV4-1 to TRBJ1-5, with D perhaps TRBD1 (6 bases). Trimming pared 0 bases from V and 6 bases from J, leaving 18 bases between. The germline CDR1 and CDR2 sequences are MGHRA and YSYEKL. The CDR3 totals 17 residues. In DNA form, the CDR3 reads TGCGCCAGCAGCCAAGATGGAGTGGCGGGGGCGGGTCAGCCCCAGCATTTT. Translated: CASSQDGVAGAGQPQHF.

CDR3 nucleotides: TGTGCCAGCAGAGGACAGGGGCGGACTAACTATGGCTACACCTTC. It specifies CASRGQGRTNYGYTF. This rearrangement joins TRBV7-9 to TRBJ1-2; 9 bases match TRBD1. CDR3 length: 15 residues. CDR1 is SEHNR and CDR2 is FQNEAQ in the germline V gene (reference sequence). J lost 0 bases, V lost 6 bases, and 5 bases had no gene match.

The chain employs TRBV14 and TRBJ2-5, with a possible D match to TRBD2 (6 bases). The germline CDR1 and CDR2 sequences are SGHDN and FVKESK. The V gene lost 0 bases and the J gene lost 4 bases, with 18 bases spanning the gap. The CDR3 is made up of 17 amino acids. The CDR3 loop is CASSQDSRRPGGETQYF. CDR3 sequence (DNA): TGTGCCAGCAGCCAAGATAGTAGGAGACCCGGGGGAGAGACCCAGTACTTC.

The chain employs TRBV4-1 and TRBJ2-7, with 12 bases that match TRBD2. The trim removed 4 bases at V and 2 bases at J, leaving 6 bases unmatched. Looked up from germline, CDR1 is MGHRA and CDR2 is YSYEKL. The length of the CDR3 is 16 residues. The CDR3 nucleotides are TGCGCCAGCAGCCGCCCGACTAGCGGGAGAACCTACGAGCAGTACTTC. The encoded protein is CASSRPTSGRTYEQYF.

J is TRBJ1-2 and V is TRBV28, with 7 bases matching TRBD1. There are 13 residues in the CDR3. The V and J ends lost 6 bases and 2 bases, in that order; junction bases with no gene match: 3. CDR1 MDHEN and CDR2 SYDVKM come from the germline V gene. The CDR3: CASSETGNYGYTF. The CDR3 nucleotides read TGTGCCAGCAGCGAGACAGGGAACTATGGCTACACCTTC.

The rearrangement uses TRBV19 and TRBJ2-3, with a possible D match to TRBD2 (5 bases). There are 13 residues in the CDR3. CDR1 LNHDA and CDR2 SQIVND come from the germline V gene (reference sequence). The V end lost 7 bases, the J end lost 1 base, and 9 bases lay between the germline ends. The CDR3 loop reads CASMGSGTDTQYF. The DNA for the CDR3 is TGTGCCAGTATGGGTAGCGGCACAGATACGCAGTATTTT.

This chain joins TRBV4-1 and TRBJ2-7; 11 bases match TRBD1. Germline assignment: CDR1 MGHRA and CDR2 YSYEKL. The CDR3 covers 16 residues. V trimming: 5 bases; J trimming: 0 bases; junction bases outside the gene matches: 6. The CDR3 region is CASSWSGQGVSYEQYF. CDR3 nucleotides: TGCGCCAGCAGCTGGTCGGGACAGGGGGTCTCCTACGAGCAGTACTTC.